The clone carrying this T cell receptor beta chain was found many times. The antigen is unknown. Investigators amplified TCR beta CDR3 regions from RNA transcripts. Second-round multiplex PCR came after first-round RT-PCR with HTBI primers. TCRdb re-analysed the multiplex PCR reads in MiXCR, keeping a single row per CDR3 protein. The table includes a few hundred thousand distinct CDR3 sequences, approximately 18% detected once. This sample is part of a study of Graves' ophthalmopathy and Graves' hyperthyroidism. Study-wide findings and caveats: With a specificity of under 85% and a sensitivity of 60% to 71%, the model predicted ophthalmopathy progression.

Stable hyperthyroidism denotes an absence of ophthalmopathy throughout 18 months of follow-up. The study recruited hyperthyroidism patients aged 18 to 65 who were newly diagnosed, under 2 months' duration. Lactation, pregnancy, uncontrolled infections and other autoimmune diseases were all grounds for excluding patients. The TCR comes from an adult woman with stable Graves' hyperthyroidism. The material sequenced was peripheral blood.

CDR3 region: CASSRVAGARSGANVLTF. CDR3 DNA sequence: TGTGCCAGCAGCCGAGTAGCGGGAGCCCGCTCTGGGGCCAACGTCCTGACTTTC. The chain joins TRBV14 to TRBJ2-6, with 9 bases identical to TRBD2. The CDR3 is 18 residues long. Germline-derived CDR1 and CDR2 are SGHDN and FVKESK. V shed 4 bases and J 0 bases; nucleotides not matched to a gene: 7.